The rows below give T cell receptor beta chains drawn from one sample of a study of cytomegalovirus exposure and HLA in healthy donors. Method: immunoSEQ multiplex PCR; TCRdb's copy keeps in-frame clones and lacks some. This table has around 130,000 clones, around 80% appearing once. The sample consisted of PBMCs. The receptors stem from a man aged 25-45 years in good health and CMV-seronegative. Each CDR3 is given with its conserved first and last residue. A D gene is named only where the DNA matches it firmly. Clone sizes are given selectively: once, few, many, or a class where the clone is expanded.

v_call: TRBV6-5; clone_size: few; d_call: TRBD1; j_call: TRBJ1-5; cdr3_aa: CASSRGQGGNQPQHF; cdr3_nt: TGTGCCAGCAGTCGCGGACAGGGGGGGAATCAGCCCCAGCATTTT
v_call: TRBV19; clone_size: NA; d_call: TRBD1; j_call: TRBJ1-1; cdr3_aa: CASRTTGLNTEAFF; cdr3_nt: TGTGCCAGTAGGACGACAGGGCTGAACACTGAAGCTTTCTTT
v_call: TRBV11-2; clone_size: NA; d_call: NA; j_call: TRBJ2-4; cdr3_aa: CASSLQPPEWRGNIQYF; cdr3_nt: TGTGCCAGCAGCTTACAACCCCCTGAGTGGAGGGGAAACATTCAGTACTTC
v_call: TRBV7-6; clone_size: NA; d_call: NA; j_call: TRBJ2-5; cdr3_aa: CASLLRGGVVETQYF; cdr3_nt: TGTGCCAGCCTTTTGCGAGGCGGGGTTGTGGAGACCCAGTACTTC
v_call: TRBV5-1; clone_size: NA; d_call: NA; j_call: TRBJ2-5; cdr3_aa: CASSLQGGETQYF; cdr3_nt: TGCGCCAGCAGCTTGCAGGGTGGAGAGACCCAGTACTTC
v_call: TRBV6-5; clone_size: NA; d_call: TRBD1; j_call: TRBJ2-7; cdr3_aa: CASSYLDRGHEQYF; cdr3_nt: TGTGCCAGCAGTTACCTTGACAGGGGCCACGAGCAGTACTTC
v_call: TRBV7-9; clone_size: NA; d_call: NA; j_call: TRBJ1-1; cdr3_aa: CASSPRGVATEAFF; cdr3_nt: TGTGCCAGCAGCCCCCGGGGGGTGGCCACTGAAGCTTTCTTT
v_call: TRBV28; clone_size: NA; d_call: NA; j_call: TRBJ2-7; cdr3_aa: CASSTGTYEQYF; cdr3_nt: TGTGCCAGCAGTACAGGGACCTACGAGCAGTACTTC
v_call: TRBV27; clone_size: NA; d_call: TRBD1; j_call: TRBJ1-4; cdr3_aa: CASSYGTATNEKLFF; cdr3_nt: TGTGCCAGCAGTTACGGGACAGCTACTAATGAAAAACTGTTTTTT
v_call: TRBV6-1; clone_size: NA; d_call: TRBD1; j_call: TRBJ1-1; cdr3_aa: CASSGLWTGNTEAFF; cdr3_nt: TGTGCCAGCAGTGGGCTCTGGACAGGCAACACTGAAGCTTTCTTT
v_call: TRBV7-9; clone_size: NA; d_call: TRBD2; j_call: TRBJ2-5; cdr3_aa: CASSARASGDRETQYF; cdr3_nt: TGTGCCAGCAGCGCCCGTGCGAGCGGGGATAGGGAGACCCAGTACTTC
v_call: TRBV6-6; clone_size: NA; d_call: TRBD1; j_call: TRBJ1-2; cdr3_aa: CASSDQTGANYGYTF; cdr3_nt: TGTGCCAGCAGTGACCAGACAGGGGCTAACTATGGCTACACCTTC
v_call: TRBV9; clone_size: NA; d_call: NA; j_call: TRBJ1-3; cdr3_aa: CASSSSPGPGNTIYF; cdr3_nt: TGTGCCAGCTCCTCTAGCCCCGGGCCTGGAAACACCATATATTTT
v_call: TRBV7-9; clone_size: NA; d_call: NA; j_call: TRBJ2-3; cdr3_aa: CASSFTSADTQYF; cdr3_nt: TGTGCCAGCAGCTTCACTAGTGCAGATACGCAGTATTTT
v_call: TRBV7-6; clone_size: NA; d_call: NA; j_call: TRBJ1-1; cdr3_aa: CASSLASQGEAFF; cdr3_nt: TGTGCCAGCAGCTTAGCGTCGCAGGGAGAAGCTTTCTTT
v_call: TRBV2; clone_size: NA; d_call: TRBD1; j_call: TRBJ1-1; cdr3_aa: CASSDTGTGNTEAFF; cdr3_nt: TGTGCCAGCAGCGATACGGGGACAGGGAACACTGAAGCTTTCTTT
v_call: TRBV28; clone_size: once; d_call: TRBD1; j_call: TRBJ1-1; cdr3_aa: CASSPDREGNTEAFF; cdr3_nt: TGTGCCAGCAGCCCCGACAGGGAAGGGAACACTGAAGCTTTCTTT
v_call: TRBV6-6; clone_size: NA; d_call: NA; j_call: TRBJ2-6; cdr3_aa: CASSSQVDSGANVLTF; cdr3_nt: TGTGCCAGCAGTTCACAGGTGGACTCTGGGGCCAACGTCCTGACTTTC
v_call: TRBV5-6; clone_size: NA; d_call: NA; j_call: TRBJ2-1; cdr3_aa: CASSFLAGQFF; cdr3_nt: TGTGCCAGCAGCTTCCTAGCTGGGCAGTTCTTC
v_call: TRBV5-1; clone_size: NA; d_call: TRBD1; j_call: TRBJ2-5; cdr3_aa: CASSSSRGWEQETQYF; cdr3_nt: TGCGCCAGCAGCTCATCCAGGGGGTGGGAGCAAGAGACCCAGTACTTC
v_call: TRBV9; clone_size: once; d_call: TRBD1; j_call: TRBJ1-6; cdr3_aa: CASSPGTGNSPLHF; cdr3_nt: TGTGCCAGCAGCCCCGGGACAGGAAATTCACCCCTCCACTTT
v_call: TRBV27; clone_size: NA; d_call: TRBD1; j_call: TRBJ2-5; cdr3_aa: CASRLRWTGEETQYF; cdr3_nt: TGTGCCAGCAGACTCAGATGGACAGGCGAAGAGACCCAGTACTTC
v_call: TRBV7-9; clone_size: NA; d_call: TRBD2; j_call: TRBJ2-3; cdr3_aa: CASSRRLADTQYF; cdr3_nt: TGTGCCAGCAGTCGACGACTAGCGGATACGCAGTATTTT
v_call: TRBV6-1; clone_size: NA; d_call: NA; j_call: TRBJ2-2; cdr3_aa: CASSVLAHEYTGELFF; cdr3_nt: TGTGCCAGCAGTGTTCTAGCTCACGAATACACCGGGGAGCTGTTTTTT
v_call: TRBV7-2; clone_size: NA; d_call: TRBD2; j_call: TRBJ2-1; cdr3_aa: CASSPRTSGYNEQFF; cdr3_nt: TGTGCCAGCAGCCCTAGGACTAGCGGATACAATGAGCAGTTCTTC
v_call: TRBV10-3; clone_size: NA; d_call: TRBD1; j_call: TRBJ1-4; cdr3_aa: CAISQGGLATNEKLFF; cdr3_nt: TGTGCCATCAGCCAGGGGGGCCTCGCAACTAATGAAAAACTGTTTTTT